This section outlines one T cell receptor beta chain sequence together with its context. The data belong to a study of blood T cell repertoires in COVID-19. Overall study context: In each case, the material was cDNA or gDNA derived from T cells, B-cell-depleted T cells, or PBMCs.

Data came from immunoSEQ multiplex PCR; TCRdb stores just in-frame clones and leaves some out. The sample lists 250,000 to 300,000 clones; around nine tenths were seen once. CDR1 MNHEY and CDR2 SVGEGT come from the germline V gene. The J segment lost 0 bases and the V segment lost 2 bases, leaving 15 bases of the junction unmatched. This CDR3 contains 21 residues. The clonotype originates from a woman in her 30s who had recovered from COVID-19. Sequencing used PBMCs or T cells enriched from blood (not recorded which). The chain is built from TRBV6-2 or TRBV6-3 and TRBJ2-3; 12 nucleotides line up with TRBD2. The DNA of the CDR3 is TGTGCCAGCAGTTACCCAGGGACTAGCGGGTCGAGCGAGGGGAGCACAGATACGCAGTATTTT. The encoded protein is CASSYPGTSGSSEGSTDTQYF.